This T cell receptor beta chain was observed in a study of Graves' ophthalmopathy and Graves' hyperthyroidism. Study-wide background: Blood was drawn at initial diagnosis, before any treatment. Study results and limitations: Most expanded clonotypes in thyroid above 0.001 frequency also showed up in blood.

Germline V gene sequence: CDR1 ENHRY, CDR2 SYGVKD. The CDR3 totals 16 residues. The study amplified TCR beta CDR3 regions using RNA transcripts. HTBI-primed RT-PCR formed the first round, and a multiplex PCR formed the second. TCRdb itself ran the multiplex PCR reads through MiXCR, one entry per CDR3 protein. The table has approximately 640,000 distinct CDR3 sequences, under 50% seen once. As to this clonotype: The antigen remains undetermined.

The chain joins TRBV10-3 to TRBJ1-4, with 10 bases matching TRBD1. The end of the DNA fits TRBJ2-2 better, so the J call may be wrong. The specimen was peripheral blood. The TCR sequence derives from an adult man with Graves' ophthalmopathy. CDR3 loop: CAGISDRGLDTGELFF. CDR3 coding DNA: TGTGCCGGCATCAGTGACAGGGGGCTGGACACCGGGGAGCTGTTTTTT.